This T cell receptor (beta chain) appears in the sequencing data of a study of T cells in tuberculosis. Germline V lookup: CDR1 SGHAT, CDR2 FQNNGV. The CDR3 contains 14 residues. V lost 0 bases to trimming and J lost 3 bases, with 8 bases between them. This clone counts as medium-sized. The antigen remains unidentified. Tuberculin skin test and IGRA determined adolescents' latent tuberculosis status at entry. Unsorted cryopreserved PBMC were sequenced, averaging around 100,000 T cells per clinical donor. General observations from the study: Shorter CDR3-alpha in active tuberculosis partly drove smaller distances. Classification accuracy was about 85% (AUROC approximately 0.89) with the GMM-specific repertoire.

Assay: immunoSEQ multiplex PCR; the TCRdb copy retains only in-frame clones and omits some. The data contain roughly 35,000 clones, around 93% of them singletons. The sample was PBMCs. The chain couples TRBV11-2 to TRBJ1-2; D not resolved. The receptor comes from a donor under 30 with latent tuberculosis or without tuberculosis infection. Some clones in this sample may be carry-over from other donors' samples. The CDR3 DNA is TGTGCCAGCAGCTTAGATCGGGGAGACTATGGCTACACCTTC. Its translation: CASSLDRGDYGYTF.